Described below is a single T cell receptor (beta chain) sequence and its context. This sample was included in a study of T cell changes during pregnancy in multiple sclerosis. Germline V gene lookup returns CDR1 SNHLY and CDR2 FYNNEI. Deletions cut 6 bases from V and 1 base from J, with 19 bases between. This CDR3 has 17 amino acids. This table comes from immunoSEQ multiplex PCR, and its TCRdb copy is limited to in-frame clones, with some not included. The table records 55,000 to 65,000 clones, just over 90% of them present only once. The gene calls are TRBV2 and TRBJ1-5, with D perhaps TRBD1 (5 bases). The source was peripheral blood, collected after pregnancy. The TCR sequence derives from a female donor with multiple sclerosis, enrolled in a pregnancy study. The CDR3 reads CASRGDAGYSSNQPQHF. As DNA, the CDR3 is TGTGCCAGCAGAGGAGATGCAGGGTATTCAAGCAATCAGCCCCAGCATTTT.